One and the same sample provided the 11 T cell receptor beta chains below, sequenced in a study of T cell repertoires in aging, cancer and after chemotherapy. TRB rearrangements spanning V, D and J were amplified using mixed TRB-A/B primers. TCRdb processed the multiplex PCR reads anew with MiXCR; each CDR3 protein has one entry. The repertoire holds around 3,000 distinct CDR3 sequences, with roughly 30% as singletons. Amplification of TCR beta used genomic DNA extracted from peripheral blood. The sample comprised blood. The receptor source for this set is a human donor with a solid tumor.

The chain recombines TRBV5-1 with TRBJ2-7; D not certain. Germline values: CDR1 SGHRS, CDR2 YFSETQ. The V end lost 4 bases, the J end lost 5 bases, and 10 bases lay between the germline ends. This CDR3 region has 12 residues. The CDR3 DNA follows: TGCGCCAGCAGCAAAGGACCTCACGAGCAGTACTTC. It encodes CASSKGPHEQYF. Looking up the rest from reference TRBV5-1 and TRBJ2-7 gives the full variable domain: KAGVTQTPRYLIKTRGQQVTLSCSPISGHRSVSWYQQTPGQGLQFLFEYFSETQRNKGNFPGRFSGRQFSNSRSEMNVSTLELGDSALYLCASSKGPHEQYFGPGTRLTVT.

This clonotype qualifies as large. The rearrangement joins TRBV6-1 to TRBJ2-7; 9 bases match TRBD1. The CDR3 loop spans 15 amino acids. Germline CDR1 MNHNS, CDR2 SASEGT. The junction had 9 bases not matched to a gene; V was cut back by 5 bases and J by 4 bases. CDR3 coding DNA: TGTGCCAGCAGTTCCGGACAGGGGCCAGCTTACGAGCAGTACTTC. Encoded protein: CASSSGQGPAYEQYF.

About this clonotype itself: A much bigger clone sits one base away, suggesting this may be a read error. The V and J genes are TRBV29-1 and TRBJ1-1; no firm D call. Germline-derived CDR1 and CDR2 are SQVTM and ANQGSEA. The CDR3 spans 12 residues. CDR3 in DNA: TGCAGCGTATATAGGTTGAACACTAAAGCTTTCTTT. This sequence encodes CSVYRLNTKAFF.

The rearrangement joins TRBV6-6 to TRBJ1-2, with D unclear. CDR1 MNHNY and CDR2 SVGAGI come from the germline V gene (reference sequence). V was pared by 0 bases and J by 7 bases, with 9 bases between. This CDR3 contains 13 residues. CDR3 residues: CASSYSPVTGYTF. The CDR3 DNA is TGTGCCAGCAGTTACTCACCGGTTACTGGCTACACCTTC.

By its share, this clonotype is medium-sized. The gene calls are TRBV6-1 and TRBJ2-2; 9 nucleotides agree with TRBD2. J gave up 8 bases and V 3 bases, and 7 bases lay outside the gene matches. The CDR3 is 15 residues long. Germline CDR1 MNHNS, CDR2 SASEGT. DNA of the CDR3: TGTGCCAGCAGTGATCCCCTAGCGGGGTTGGGGGAGCTGTTTTTT. Translation: CASSDPLAGLGELFF.

The gene calls are TRBV6-5 and TRBJ1-1; D is undetermined. V was cut by 0 bases and J by 0 bases, with 8 bases left in between. Germline loops: CDR1 MNHEY, CDR2 SVGAGI. The CDR3 loop spans 15 amino acids. The CDR3 nucleotides are TGTGCCAGCAGTTACTCACGGCAGATGAACACTGAAGCTTTCTTT. As protein: CASSYSRQMNTEAFF.

In this sample, this clonotype turned up once. J is TRBJ2-1 and V is TRBV28, with TRBD2 matching 9 bases. V was clipped by 6 bases and J by 0 bases; unmatched bases: 6. The CDR3 length is 16 residues. Per the germline V gene, CDR1 is MDHEN and CDR2 is SYDVKM. DNA of the CDR3: TGTGCCAGCAGCAATAGCGGGAGCCTCTCCTACAATGAGCAGTTCTTC. The encoded protein is CASSNSGSLSYNEQFF.

Points on this clonotype: With a much larger clone just one base away, this may be a read error. The chain employs TRBV6-5 and TRBJ2-7; the D gene could be TRBD1 or TRBD2 (6 bases each). Looked up from germline, CDR1 is MNHEY and CDR2 is SVGAGI. The germline V and J ends were trimmed by 4 bases and 3 bases, with 19 bases remaining between them. This CDR3 has 16 residues. The CDR3 is CASSWGSGGTNYEQYF. CDR3 DNA: TGTGCCAGCAGTTGGGGGAGTGGCGGGACAAACTACGAGCAGTACTTC.

J is TRBJ1-1 and V is TRBV6-4, with a possible D match to TRBD1 (5 bases). The V gene lost 2 bases and the J gene lost 4 bases, with 17 bases spanning the gap. Germline V gene data show CDR1 as MRHNA and CDR2 as SNTAGT. The CDR3 has 16 amino acids. The CDR3 nucleotides are TGTGCCAGCAGTGACACGATCCCCGGGACCGTCACTGAAGCTTTCTTT. Protein product: CASSDTIPGTVTEAFF.

This clonotype came up a few times. J is TRBJ1-1 and V is TRBV19, with 11 bases lining up with TRBD1. The V gene end was trimmed by 4 bases and the J gene end by 4 bases; junction bases not matched to a gene: 11. This CDR3 contains 17 residues. Germline values: CDR1 LNHDA, CDR2 SQIVND (reference sequence). The CDR3 DNA sequence: TGTGCCAGTAGTAAAACTTCCGGGACAGGGGGGCTCACTGAAGCTTTCTTT. The encoded protein is CASSKTSGTGGLTEAFF.

This clonotype came up a few times. The chain carries TRBV18 and TRBJ2-7, with 11 bases lining up with TRBD2. This CDR3 region has 19 residues. From germline, CDR1 is KGHSH and CDR2 LQKENI. Trimming at V came to 1 base and at J to 0 bases, leaving 11 bases not matched to a gene. The CDR3 DNA reads as TGTGCCAGCTCACCACTCCCCGGGACTAGCGGATCAAGCTCCTACGAGCAGTACTTC. Its protein is CASSPLPGTSGSSSYEQYF.